This is a list of T cell receptor beta chains from one sample in a study of blood T cell repertoires in COVID-19. Some clones are missing from TCRdb's copy, which holds only in-frame ones; the method was immunoSEQ multiplex PCR. The sample includes around 450,000 clones, nearly 90% seen only once; the top ten take roughly 1.8%. The sequenced material came from PBMCs or T cells enriched from blood (not recorded which). The receptors here all came from a woman under 30 with acute COVID-19. Each CDR3 is given with its conserved first and last residue. A D gene is named only where the DNA matches it firmly. Size values are once, few and many counts, or a class for expanded clones, and some rows have none.

d_call j_call clone_size v_call cdr3_nt cdr3_aa
TRBD1 TRBJ1-5 - TRBV27 TGTGCCAGCACCGCGAAAGGGGGCATACAGCCCCAGCATTTT CASTAKGGIQPQHF
- TRBJ1-1 - TRBV7-2 TGTGCCAGCATGGGCGGGGTAATGAACACTGAAGCTTTCTTT CASMGGVMNTEAFF
- TRBJ1-1 once TRBV7-9 TGTGCCAGCAGCTTGGGGGGATCAGTTGAAGCTTTCTTT CASSLGGSVEAFF
- TRBJ2-7 - TRBV6-7 TGTGCCAGCAGGTGGTACGAGGGTAAGTTTCCACGCGAGCAGTACTTC CASRWYEGKFPREQYF
- TRBJ1-5 - TRBV30 TGTGCCTGGGGCAGAAGTAATCAGCCCCAGCATTTT CAWGRSNQPQHF
- TRBJ1-6 once TRBV7-2 TGTGCCAGCAGCTTACGAGACAAGTATAATTCACCCCTCCACTTT CASSLRDKYNSPLHF
TRBD1 TRBJ2-4 - TRBV7-9 TGTGCCAGCACCATGACAGGGGTACTAGCCAAAAACATTCAGTACTTC CASTMTGVLAKNIQYF
TRBD2 TRBJ2-1 - TRBV11-3 TGTGCCAGCAGCTTTGCGGGAGGCCCCTACAATGAGCAGTTCTTC CASSFAGGPYNEQFF
- TRBJ1-2 once TRBV30 TGTGCCTGGAGTCCCGGCTATGGCTACACCTTC CAWSPGYGYTF
- TRBJ1-5 - TRBV6-5 TGTGCCAGCAGTTATGGGGTAGCCAGGGATCAGCCCCAGCATTTT CASSYGVARDQPQHF
TRBD1 TRBJ2-6 - TRBV5-1 TGCGCCAGCAGCGAGAGCCAGGGGGCTGGGGCCAACGTCCTGACTTTC CASSESQGAGANVLTF
TRBD1 TRBJ2-1 - TRBV13 TGTGCCAGCAGCACCGGACAGGGTCCTACTAACAATGAGCAGTTCTTC CASSTGQGPTNNEQFF
- TRBJ2-1 - TRBV30 TGTGCCTGGAGTCCCTCGGGGTATGAGCAGTTCTTC CAWSPSGYEQFF
TRBD1 TRBJ2-7 - TRBV7-9 TGTGCCAGCAGCGGGCGTGGGGACAGGGCTATCTCCTACGAGCAGTACTTC CASSGRGDRAISYEQYF
TRBD2 TRBJ2-7 - TRBV19 TGTGCCAGTAATCCCTCCAGCGGGGGCTCCCCCTACGAGCAGTACTTC CASNPSSGGSPYEQYF
TRBD1 TRBJ2-1 - TRBV12-5 TGTGCTAGTGGCGCCCCAAACAGGGGGCGCATGGATGAGCAGTTCTTC CASGAPNRGRMDEQFF